This T cell receptor beta chain was found in a study of tumour-infiltrating T cells in Burkitt lymphoma. This CDR3 spans 14 amino acids. Repertoires were generated with immunoSEQ multiplex PCR, while TCRdb's copy carries only in-frame clones and drops some. The table shows 1,200 to 1,500 clones, with around 15% occurring only once. The receptor comes from a human donor with Burkitt lymphoma. The sequenced sample was tumor tissue. The genes are TRBV21-1 and TRBJ2-3; the DNA was not used to check the table's D call, TRBD2. TRBV21-1 is marked as a pseudogene. The CDR3 nucleotides read TGTGCCAGCAGTTCCAGGGAGGGCACAGATACGCAGTATTTT. Its translation is CASSSREGTDTQYF.